Shown below are 27 T cell receptor beta chains from a single sample sequenced in a study of blood T cell repertoires in COVID-19. Profiling relied on immunoSEQ multiplex PCR, and the TCRdb table lists in-frame clones only, not all of them. The repertoire holds some 90,000 clones, with 89% as singletons. The sequencing input was peripheral blood. These receptors all come from a man aged 50-59 years with COVID-19, enrolled during active disease.

The genes are TRBV6-5 and TRBJ2-6, with D hard to call. The CDR3 spans 15 residues. Per germline, CDR1 MNHEY and CDR2 SVGAGI. V lost 6 bases and J 0 bases, leaving 9 bases between the germline ends. The CDR3 DNA follows: TGTGCCAGCAGCCCCGGCGGCTCTGGGGCCAACGTCCTGACTTTC. Translating it yields CASSPGGSGANVLTF.

The chain carries TRBV4-3 and TRBJ1-6; perhaps TRBD1 as D (5 bases). This CDR3 is 15 amino acids long. V was trimmed by 0 bases and J by 13 bases, leaving 16 bases between them. The germline V gene encodes CDR1 LGHNA and CDR2 YSLEER. The CDR3 sequence: CASSQDVRVGAPLHF. CDR3 DNA: TGCGCCAGCAGCCAAGATGTAAGGGTTGGGGCGCCCCTCCACTTT.

This chain links TRBV2 with TRBJ2-3; 8 bases align to TRBD1. With 4 bases clipped from V and 4 bases from J, the junction kept 10 bases outside the gene matches. This CDR3 contains 16 residues. CDR1 and CDR2 from the germline V gene are SNHLY and FYNNEI. CDR3 in amino acids: CASSVPPTGASDTQYF. The CDR3 region has the DNA TGTGCCAGCAGTGTCCCCCCGACAGGGGCATCAGATACGCAGTATTTT.

This CDR3 is CASSHRPRRGGGTDTQYF. The DNA for the CDR3 is TGTGCCAGCAGCCATCGTCCCAGGCGGGGGGGCGGCACAGATACGCAGTATTTT. This sequence joins TRBV3-1 (or the pseudogene TRBV3-2) and TRBJ2-3, with 9 nucleotides matching TRBD2. This CDR3 has 18 amino acids. CDR1 is LGHDT, CDR2 YNNKEL, per germline (reference sequence). The junction had 11 bases not matched to a gene; V was cut back by 3 bases and J by 1 base.

Only one count was recorded for this clone. The rearrangement joins TRBV7-9 to TRBJ1-5, with 9 bases lining up with TRBD1. V shed 4 bases, J shed 4 bases, and the junction held 2 bases outside the gene matches. This CDR3 is 14 amino acids long. Germline CDR1 SEHNR, CDR2 FQNEAQ (reference sequence). Here the CDR3 reads CASSSGQGNQPQHF. DNA of the CDR3: TGTGCCAGCAGCTCAGGACAGGGGAATCAGCCCCAGCATTTT.

The CDR3 reads CASSLWPPGSTNEKLFF. CDR3 bases: TGTGCCAGCAGCTTATGGCCCCCGGGGTCAACTAATGAAAAACTGTTTTTT. The V and J genes are TRBV7-8 and TRBJ1-4; no definite D call. Germline V gene lookup returns CDR1 SGHVS and CDR2 FQNEAQ. Trimming took 2 bases from V and 0 from J, leaving 13 bases between them. This CDR3 has 17 residues.

This clone was found once. The chain combines TRBV2 with TRBJ1-1; D is possibly TRBD1 (5 bases). V was trimmed by 4 bases and J by 5 bases, leaving 11 bases between them. CDR3 length equals 13 residues. CDR1 and CDR2 from the germline V gene are SNHLY and FYNNEI. As DNA, the CDR3 is TGTGCCAGCAGTGTGGGGCTGGGGACTGAAGCTTTCTTT. Protein: CASSVGLGTEAFF.

The chain recombines TRBV12-2 with TRBJ1-1; the table's D call of TRBD1 was not tested on the DNA. TRBV12-2 is a known pseudogene. The CDR3 covers 15 residues. The CDR3, as DNA: TGTGCAAGTCGAGCCCGGGACAGGGCTCCGCCTGAAGCTTTCTTT. Its translation is CASRARDRAPPEAFF.

V gene TRBV2 combines with J gene TRBJ2-4, with TRBD2 matching over 14 bases. CDR1 and CDR2 from the germline V gene are SNHLY and FYNNEI. The CDR3 has 20 residues. Trimming at V came to 4 bases and at J to 1 base, leaving 12 bases not matched to a gene. The DNA for the CDR3 is TGTGCCAGCAGTGTGCCGACTAGCGGGGGGGCCATAGGGGCCAAAAACATTCAGTACTTC. It translates to CASSVPTSGGAIGAKNIQYF. The variable domain in full, with the rest retrieved from reference TRBV2 and TRBJ2-4, is EPEVTQTPSHQVTQMGQEVILRCVPISNHLYFYWYRQILGQKVEFLVSFYNNEISEKSEIFDDQFSVERPDGSNFTLKIRSTKLEDSAMYFCASSVPTSGGAIGAKNIQYFGAGTRLSVL.

The rearrangement links TRBV10-3 to TRBJ1-1; 7 bases align to TRBD1. Trimming removed 5 bases from V and 1 base from J; junction bases left unmatched: 7. Germline CDR1 and CDR2: ENHRY and SYGVKD. The CDR3 contains 15 residues. For the CDR3, the DNA is TGTGCCATCAGTCCCAACAGGGGCTCGAACACTGAAGCTTTCTTT. This gives the protein CAISPNRGSNTEAFF.

The rearrangement joins TRBV5-8 to TRBJ1-2, with 7 bases fitting TRBD1. CDR3 length: 15 amino acids. The V segment lost 0 bases and the J segment 4 bases; nucleotides outside the gene matches: 6. The germline CDR1 and CDR2 sequences are SGHTS and YDEGEE. The DNA for the CDR3 is TGTGCCAGCAGCTTGGGGACAGGATTGGGCTATGGCTACACCTTC. Amino acids: CASSLGTGLGYGYTF.

CDR3 residues: CASRDTVSYEQYF. The DNA of the CDR3 is TGTGCCAGCAGAGACACGGTATCCTACGAGCAGTACTTC. This chain links TRBV6-5 with TRBJ2-7; D is unresolved. V was cut by 6 bases and J by 1 base, with 10 bases left in between. CDR1 MNHEY and CDR2 SVGAGI come from the germline V gene. The CDR3 loop spans 13 amino acids.

The chain employs TRBV13 and TRBJ1-1; maybe TRBD1 (6 bases). V lost 3 bases to trimming and J lost 0 bases, with 8 bases between them. Germline V CDR1 and CDR2: PRHDT, FYEKMQ (reference sequence). CDR3 length: 14 residues. Here the CDR3 DNA reads TGTGCCAGCAGCTTTCGGACAGTGAACACTGAAGCTTTCTTT. Residues: CASSFRTVNTEAFF.

The chain employs TRBV6-1 and TRBJ1-1; a weak D match, TRBD1 (6 bases). Trimming took 1 base from V and 10 from J, leaving 16 bases between them. This CDR3 region has 14 residues. The V gene's germline CDR1 is MNHNS and CDR2 SASEGT. CDR3 protein: CASSEDRGSASAFF. The CDR3 region has the DNA TGTGCCAGCAGTGAAGATAGGGGGTCCGCCTCAGCTTTCTTT.

The chain is built from TRBV5-1 and TRBJ2-3; D call uncertain. The V end lost 1 base, the J end lost 3 bases, and 9 bases lay between the germline ends. CDR1 is SGHRS and CDR2 is YFSETQ in the germline V gene. The CDR3 spans 14 residues. The CDR3 loop reads CASSLRSRTDTQYF. CDR3 nucleotide sequence: TGCGCCAGCAGCTTGCGGTCGAGAACAGATACGCAGTATTTT.

The chain couples TRBV3-1 (or the pseudogene TRBV3-2) to TRBJ2-5; 11 nucleotides align to TRBD2. The CDR3 totals 16 residues. With V trimmed by 4 bases and J by 1 base, 5 bases remained unmatched. Germline-derived CDR1 and CDR2 are LGHDT and YNNKEL (reference sequence). This CDR3 is CASSRRLAGTQETQYF. CDR3 DNA: TGTGCCAGCAGCCGTCGACTAGCGGGAACCCAAGAGACCCAGTACTTC.

The gene calls are TRBV29-1 and TRBJ2-7; TRBD2 aligns across 7 bases. This CDR3 is 12 amino acids long. Trimming at V came to 6 bases and at J to 2 bases, leaving 4 bases not matched to a gene. CDR1 SQVTM and CDR2 ANQGSEA come from the germline V gene. DNA for the CDR3: TGCAGCGTCGCGGGGGACGCCTACGAGCAGTACTTC. It yields the protein CSVAGDAYEQYF.

The chain combines TRBV5-6 with TRBJ1-6, with 9 positions matching TRBD1. V was clipped by 0 bases and J by 11 bases; unmatched bases: 6. In germline, CDR1 is SGHDT, CDR2 YYEEEE. The CDR3 has 15 amino acids. CDR3 amino acids: CASSLGGQGGAPLHF. In DNA form, the CDR3 reads TGTGCCAGCAGCTTGGGGGGACAGGGTGGTGCACCCCTCCACTTT.

This chain joins TRBV2 and TRBJ1-1, with 11 bases identical to TRBD1. The V gene's germline CDR1 is SNHLY and CDR2 FYNNEI. The V gene end was trimmed by 6 bases and the J gene end by 3 bases; junction bases not matched to a gene: 0. The CDR3 totals 13 residues. The CDR3 nucleotides are TGTGCCAGCAGGGGACAGGGGGACACTGAAGCTTTCTTT. It encodes CASRGQGDTEAFF.

The rearrangement uses TRBV4-3 and TRBJ2-2; 15 nucleotides line up with TRBD2. Germline CDR1 and CDR2: LGHNA and YSLEER. With V trimmed by 4 bases and J by 6 bases, 0 bases remained unmatched. This CDR3 region has 15 residues. The chain's CDR3 is CASSRTSGGAGELFF. The CDR3, as DNA: TGCGCCAGCAGCCGGACTAGCGGGGGGGCCGGGGAGCTGTTTTTT.

Here the CDR3 DNA reads TGTGCCAGCAGCCAAGTTTCGGGACAGAGGAACACCGGGGAGCTGTTTTTT. Protein sequence: CASSQVSGQRNTGELFF. The chain recombines TRBV3-1 (or the pseudogene TRBV3-2) with TRBJ2-2; the match to TRBD1 covers 7 bases. The CDR3 has 17 amino acids. V gave up 1 base and J gave up 1 base; unmatched junction bases: 6. CDR1 and CDR2 (germline): LGHDT, YNNKEL (reference sequence).

The gene calls are TRBV27 and TRBJ2-1; TRBD2 agrees at 9 bases. Germline CDR1 reads MNHEY; CDR2 reads SMNVEV (reference sequence). Trimming took 5 bases from V and 4 from J; bases not matched to a gene: 6. The CDR3 length is 15 residues. The CDR3 region is CASSLSGGKYNEQFF. Written as DNA, the CDR3 is TGTGCCAGCAGTCTTAGCGGGGGAAAATACAATGAGCAGTTCTTC.

This chain connects TRBV19 to TRBJ1-2; TRBD1 is a possible D gene (5 bases). With 3 bases removed from V and 4 bases from J, the gap between germline ends came to 18 bases. The CDR3 totals 16 residues. Germline CDR1 LNHDA, CDR2 SQIVND (reference sequence). The CDR3 DNA is TGTGCCAGTAGTATGGGGCCGAGATCAGGTTCCTATGGCTACACCTTC. As protein: CASSMGPRSGSYGYTF.

The gene calls are TRBV28 and TRBJ1-6; 7 nucleotides line up with TRBD1. The V gene end was trimmed by 7 bases and the J gene end by 6 bases; junction bases not matched to a gene: 6. CDR1 MDHEN and CDR2 SYDVKM come from the germline V gene. CDR3 length equals 14 residues. The CDR3 region is CASNRGTANSPLHF. As DNA, the CDR3 is TGTGCCAGCAACCGCGGGACAGCTAATTCACCCCTCCACTTT.

This clone has only one observation. The V and J genes are TRBV5-1 and TRBJ2-1; 8 bases fit TRBD2. The CDR3 totals 15 residues. In germline, CDR1 is SGHRS, CDR2 YFSETQ. Germline trimming cut 5 bases from V and 3 bases from J; bases unmatched to any gene: 7. The CDR3, as DNA: TGCGCCAGCAGTACCGGGGGGGCCGTCTACAATGAGCAGTTCTTC. Translation gives CASSTGGAVYNEQFF.

The J gene is TRBJ2-7, the V gene TRBV29-1, with TRBD1 as a possible D gene (5 bases). The germline gives CDR1 SQVTM, CDR2 ANQGSEA. This CDR3 is built from 13 residues. Trimming pared 5 bases from V and 2 bases from J, leaving 13 bases between. The CDR3 is CSVTTATTYEQYF. CDR3 bases: TGCAGCGTTACGACAGCTACGACCTACGAGCAGTACTTC.

The chain carries TRBV5-4 and TRBJ2-6; a possible D gene is TRBD2 (5 bases). Trimming pared 2 bases from V and 3 bases from J, leaving 15 bases between. CDR1 and CDR2 (germline): SGHNT, YYREEE (reference sequence). The CDR3 runs 17 residues. The CDR3 here is CASSFYLRERGANVLTF. DNA of the CDR3: TGTGCCAGCAGCTTTTATCTCCGGGAACGTGGGGCCAACGTCCTGACTTTC.